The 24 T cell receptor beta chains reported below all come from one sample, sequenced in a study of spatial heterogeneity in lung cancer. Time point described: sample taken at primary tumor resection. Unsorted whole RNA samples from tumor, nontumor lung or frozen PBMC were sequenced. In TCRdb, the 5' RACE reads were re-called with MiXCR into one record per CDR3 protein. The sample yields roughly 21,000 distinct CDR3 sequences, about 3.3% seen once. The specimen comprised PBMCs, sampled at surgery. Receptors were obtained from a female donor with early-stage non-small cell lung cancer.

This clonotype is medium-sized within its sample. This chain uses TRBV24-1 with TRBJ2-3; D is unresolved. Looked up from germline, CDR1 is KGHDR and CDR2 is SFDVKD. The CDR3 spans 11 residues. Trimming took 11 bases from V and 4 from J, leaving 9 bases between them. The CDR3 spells CASSFPDTQYF. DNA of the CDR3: TGTGCCAGCTCCTTCCCAGATACGCAGTATTTT.

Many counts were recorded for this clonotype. DNA of the CDR3: TGTGCCAGCTCACCACAAACAGCAGGGGGGGGTACTGAAGCTTTCTTT. Translating it yields CASSPQTAGGGTEAFF. This chain uses TRBV18 with TRBJ1-1, with 7 bases matching TRBD1. V lost 1 base to trimming and J lost 5 bases; unmatched junction nucleotides: 10. Germline V CDR1 and CDR2: KGHSH, LQKENI. This CDR3 has 16 amino acids.

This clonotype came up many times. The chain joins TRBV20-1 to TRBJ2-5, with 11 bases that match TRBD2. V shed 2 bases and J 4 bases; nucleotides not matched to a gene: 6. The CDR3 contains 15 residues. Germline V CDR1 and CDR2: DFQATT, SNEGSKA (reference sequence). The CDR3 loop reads CSARSPLAGGETQYF. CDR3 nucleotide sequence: TGCAGTGCTAGATCTCCGCTAGCGGGGGGAGAGACCCAGTACTTC.

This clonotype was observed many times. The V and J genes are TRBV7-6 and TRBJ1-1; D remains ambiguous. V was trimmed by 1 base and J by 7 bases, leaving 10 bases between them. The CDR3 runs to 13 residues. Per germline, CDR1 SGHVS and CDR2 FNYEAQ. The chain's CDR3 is CASSLETSGEAFF. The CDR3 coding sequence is TGTGCCAGCAGCTTAGAAACGTCCGGTGAAGCTTTCTTT.

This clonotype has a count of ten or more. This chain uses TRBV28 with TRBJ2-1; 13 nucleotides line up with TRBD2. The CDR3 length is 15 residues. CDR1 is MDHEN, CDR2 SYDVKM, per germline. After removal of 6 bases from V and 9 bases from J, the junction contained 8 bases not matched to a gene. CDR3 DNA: TGTGCCAGCAGAACAACTAGCGGGAGGGCCTTTGAGCAGTTCTTC. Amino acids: CASRTTSGRAFEQFF.

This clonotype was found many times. The chain's CDR3 is CASSLFLGEAFF. The CDR3 DNA is TGTGCCAGCAGCTTATTTTTAGGAGAAGCTTTCTTT. The rearrangement joins TRBV11-3 to TRBJ1-1, with D uncertain. The CDR3 length is 12 residues. Germline V lookup: CDR1 SGHNT, CDR2 YENEEA. Trimming shortened V by 2 bases and J by 8 bases, and 9 bases separated the two germline ends.

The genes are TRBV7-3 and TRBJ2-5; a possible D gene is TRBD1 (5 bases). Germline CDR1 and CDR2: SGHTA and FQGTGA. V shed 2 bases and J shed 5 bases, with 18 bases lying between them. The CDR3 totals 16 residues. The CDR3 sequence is CASSLVAGSRHETQYF. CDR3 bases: TGTGCCAGCAGCTTAGTTGCAGGGTCGCGACATGAGACCCAGTACTTC.

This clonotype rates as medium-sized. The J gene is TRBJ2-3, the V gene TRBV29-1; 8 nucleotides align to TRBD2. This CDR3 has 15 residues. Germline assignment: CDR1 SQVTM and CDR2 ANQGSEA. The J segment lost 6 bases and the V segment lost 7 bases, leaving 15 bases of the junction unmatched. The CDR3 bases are TGCAGCGCGAAGGGGGGGACTAGTTCGGCTGATACGCAGTATTTT. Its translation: CSAKGGTSSADTQYF.

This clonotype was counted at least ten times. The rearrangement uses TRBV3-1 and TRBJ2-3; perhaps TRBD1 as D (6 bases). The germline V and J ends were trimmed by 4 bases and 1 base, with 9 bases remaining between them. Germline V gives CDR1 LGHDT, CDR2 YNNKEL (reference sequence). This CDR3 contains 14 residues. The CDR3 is CASSPRQGTDTQYF. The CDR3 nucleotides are TGTGCCAGCAGCCCTCGACAGGGCACAGATACGCAGTATTTT.

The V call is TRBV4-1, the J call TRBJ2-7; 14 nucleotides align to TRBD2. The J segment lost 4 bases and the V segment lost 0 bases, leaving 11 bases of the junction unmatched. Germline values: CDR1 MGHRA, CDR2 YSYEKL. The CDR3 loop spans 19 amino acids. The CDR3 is CASSQEEGLAGVGAYEQYF. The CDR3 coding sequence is TGCGCCAGCAGCCAAGAGGAGGGACTAGCGGGAGTCGGGGCTTACGAGCAGTACTTC.

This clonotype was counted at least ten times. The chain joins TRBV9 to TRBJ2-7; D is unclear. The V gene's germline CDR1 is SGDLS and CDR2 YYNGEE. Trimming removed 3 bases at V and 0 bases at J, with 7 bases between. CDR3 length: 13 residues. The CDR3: CASSGLDSYEQYF. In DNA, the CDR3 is TGTGCCAGCAGCGGCCTAGACTCCTACGAGCAGTACTTC.

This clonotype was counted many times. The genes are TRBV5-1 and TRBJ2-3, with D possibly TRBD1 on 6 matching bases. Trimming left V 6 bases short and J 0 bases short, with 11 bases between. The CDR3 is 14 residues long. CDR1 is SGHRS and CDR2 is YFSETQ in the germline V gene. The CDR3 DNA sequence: TGCGCCAGCAACGTCGACAGGAGCACAGATACGCAGTATTTT. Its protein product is CASNVDRSTDTQYF.

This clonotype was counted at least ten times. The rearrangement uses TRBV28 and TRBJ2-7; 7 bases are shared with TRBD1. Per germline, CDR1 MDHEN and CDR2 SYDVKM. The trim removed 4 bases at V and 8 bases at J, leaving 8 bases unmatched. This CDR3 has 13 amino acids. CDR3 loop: CASSSTGEVKQYF. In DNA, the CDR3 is TGTGCCAGCAGTTCCACAGGGGAAGTGAAGCAGTACTTC.

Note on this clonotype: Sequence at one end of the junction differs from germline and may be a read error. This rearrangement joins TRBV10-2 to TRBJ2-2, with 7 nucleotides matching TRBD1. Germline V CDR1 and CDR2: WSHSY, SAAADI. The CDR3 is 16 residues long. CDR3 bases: TGCGCCTGCAGTGCTATGACAGGGTTTGTCACCGGGGAGCTGTTTTTT. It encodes CACSAMTGFVTGELFF.

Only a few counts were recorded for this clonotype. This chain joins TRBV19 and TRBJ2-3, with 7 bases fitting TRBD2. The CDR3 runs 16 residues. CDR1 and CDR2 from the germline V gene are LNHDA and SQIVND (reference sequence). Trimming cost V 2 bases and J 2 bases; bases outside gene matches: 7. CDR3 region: CASSILSGDYTDTQYF. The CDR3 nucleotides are TGTGCCAGTAGTATATTAAGCGGGGACTACACAGATACGCAGTATTTT.

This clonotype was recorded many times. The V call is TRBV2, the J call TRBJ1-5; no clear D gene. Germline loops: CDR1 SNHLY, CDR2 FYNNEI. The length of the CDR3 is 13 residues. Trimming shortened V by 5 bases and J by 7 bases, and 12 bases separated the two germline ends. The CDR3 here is CASSPYGPQPQHF. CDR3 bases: TGTGCCAGCAGTCCTTATGGCCCCCAGCCCCAGCATTTT.

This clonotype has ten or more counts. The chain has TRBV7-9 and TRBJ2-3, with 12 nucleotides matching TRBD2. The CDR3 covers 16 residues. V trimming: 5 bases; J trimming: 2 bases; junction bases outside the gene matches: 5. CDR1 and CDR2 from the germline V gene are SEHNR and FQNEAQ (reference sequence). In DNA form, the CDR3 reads TGTGCCAGCAGCGACCCTAGCGGGAGGGCCACAGATACGCAGTATTTT. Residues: CASSDPSGRATDTQYF.

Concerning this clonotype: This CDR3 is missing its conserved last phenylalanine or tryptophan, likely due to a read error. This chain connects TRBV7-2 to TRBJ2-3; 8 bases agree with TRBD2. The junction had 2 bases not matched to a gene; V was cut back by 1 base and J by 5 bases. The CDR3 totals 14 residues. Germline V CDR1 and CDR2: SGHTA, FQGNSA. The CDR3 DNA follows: TGTGCCAGCAGCTTAGAGACTAGCGTAGATACGCAGTATGTT. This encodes CASSLETSVDTQYV.

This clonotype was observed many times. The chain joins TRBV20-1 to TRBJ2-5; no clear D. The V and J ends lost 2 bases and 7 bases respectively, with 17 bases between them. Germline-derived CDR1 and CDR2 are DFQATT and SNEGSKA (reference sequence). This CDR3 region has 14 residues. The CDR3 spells CSARNPAGTRTQYF. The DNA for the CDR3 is TGCAGTGCTAGAAACCCGGCAGGTACGAGGACCCAGTACTTC.

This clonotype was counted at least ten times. DNA of the CDR3: TGTGCCAGCAGTCCCTTCCCGACTAGCGGAAGCTACGAGCAGTACTTC. This translates into CASSPFPTSGSYEQYF. This chain joins TRBV28 and TRBJ2-7, with 9 bases aligning to TRBD2. This CDR3 comprises 16 residues. CDR1 and CDR2 (germline): MDHEN, SYDVKM. V gave up 5 bases and J gave up 3 bases; unmatched junction bases: 11.

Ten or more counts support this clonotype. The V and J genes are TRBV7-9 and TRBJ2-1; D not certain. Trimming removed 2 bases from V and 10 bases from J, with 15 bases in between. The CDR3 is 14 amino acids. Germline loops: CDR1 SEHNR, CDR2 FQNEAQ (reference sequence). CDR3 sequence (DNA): TGTGCCAGCAGCTTAAGTGCGAGCACCCCCGAGCAGTTCTTC. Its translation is CASSLSASTPEQFF.

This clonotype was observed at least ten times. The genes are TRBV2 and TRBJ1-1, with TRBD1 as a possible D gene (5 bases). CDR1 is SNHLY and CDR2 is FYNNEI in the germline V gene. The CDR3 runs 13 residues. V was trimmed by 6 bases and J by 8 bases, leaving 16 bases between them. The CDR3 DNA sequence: TGTGCCAGCAGCGACGGACACCGTGCCGAAGCTTTCTTT. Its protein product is CASSDGHRAEAFF.

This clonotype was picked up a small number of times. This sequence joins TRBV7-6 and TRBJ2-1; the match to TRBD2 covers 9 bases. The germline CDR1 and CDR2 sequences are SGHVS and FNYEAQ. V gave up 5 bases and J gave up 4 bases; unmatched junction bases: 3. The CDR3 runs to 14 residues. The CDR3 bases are TGTGCCAGCAGCACCAGCGGGAGGTACAATGAGCAGTTCTTC. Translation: CASSTSGRYNEQFF. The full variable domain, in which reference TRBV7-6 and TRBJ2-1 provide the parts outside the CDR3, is GAGVSQSPRYKVTKRGQDVALRCDPISGHVSLYWYRQALGQGPEFLTYFNYEAQQDKSGLPNDRFSAERPEGSISTLTIQRTEQRDSAMYRCASSTSGRYNEQFFGPGTRLTVL.

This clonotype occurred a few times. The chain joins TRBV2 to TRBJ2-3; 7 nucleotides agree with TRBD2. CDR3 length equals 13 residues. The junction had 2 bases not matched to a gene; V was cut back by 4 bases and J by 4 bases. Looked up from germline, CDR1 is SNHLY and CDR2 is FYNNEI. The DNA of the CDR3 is TGTGCCAGCAGTGGACTAGCCGCAGATACGCAGTATTTT. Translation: CASSGLAADTQYF.